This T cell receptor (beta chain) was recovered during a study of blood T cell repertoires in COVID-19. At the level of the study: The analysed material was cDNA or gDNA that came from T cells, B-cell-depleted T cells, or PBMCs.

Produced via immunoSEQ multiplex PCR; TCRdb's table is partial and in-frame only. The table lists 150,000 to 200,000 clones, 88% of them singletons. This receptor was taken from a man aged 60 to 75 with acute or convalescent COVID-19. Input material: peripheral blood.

The CDR3: CASSLGGNGIEAFF. The CDR3 nucleotides are TGTGCCAGCAGCTTGGGGGGTAACGGTATCGAAGCTTTCTTT. The V gene is TRBV11-3, the J gene TRBJ1-1, with D tentatively TRBD1 (5 bases). The germline V gene encodes CDR1 SGHNT and CDR2 YENEEA. Deletions cut 3 bases from V and 8 bases from J, with 16 bases between. This CDR3 spans 14 amino acids.